Sequencing of this T cell receptor (beta chain) was carried out in a study of post-analysis software for immune sequencing data. Note on this clonotype: Its antigen is as yet unknown.

Included in the TCR beta cDNA libraries were unique molecular identifiers. TCRdb re-analysed the PCR reads in MiXCR, keeping a single row per CDR3 protein. This repertoire shows 450,000 to 700,000 distinct CDR3 sequences, around 44% found once; its top ten account for roughly 1.7%. Points from the study as a whole: Normalized Chao1 diversity in multiple sclerosis patients fell significantly below that of controls. Analysis by F measure revealed that same-batch samples clustered strongly together. There were several TRBV segments more frequent in patients than controls, and TRBV5-6, TRBV5-1 and TRBV20-1 were among them.

CDR3 length: 15 residues. Germline V gene data show CDR1 as SGHTA and CDR2 as FQGTGA. Deletions cut 7 bases from V and 0 bases from J, with 14 bases between. The receptor was isolated from a girl aged 10 to 17 with multiple sclerosis. Input material: blood. The V gene is TRBV7-3, the J gene TRBJ2-3, with D possibly matching TRBD1 (6 bases). The CDR3 reads CASNLTGSSTDTQYF. CDR3 DNA: TGTGCCAGCAACCTTACAGGGTCTAGCACAGATACGCAGTATTTT.